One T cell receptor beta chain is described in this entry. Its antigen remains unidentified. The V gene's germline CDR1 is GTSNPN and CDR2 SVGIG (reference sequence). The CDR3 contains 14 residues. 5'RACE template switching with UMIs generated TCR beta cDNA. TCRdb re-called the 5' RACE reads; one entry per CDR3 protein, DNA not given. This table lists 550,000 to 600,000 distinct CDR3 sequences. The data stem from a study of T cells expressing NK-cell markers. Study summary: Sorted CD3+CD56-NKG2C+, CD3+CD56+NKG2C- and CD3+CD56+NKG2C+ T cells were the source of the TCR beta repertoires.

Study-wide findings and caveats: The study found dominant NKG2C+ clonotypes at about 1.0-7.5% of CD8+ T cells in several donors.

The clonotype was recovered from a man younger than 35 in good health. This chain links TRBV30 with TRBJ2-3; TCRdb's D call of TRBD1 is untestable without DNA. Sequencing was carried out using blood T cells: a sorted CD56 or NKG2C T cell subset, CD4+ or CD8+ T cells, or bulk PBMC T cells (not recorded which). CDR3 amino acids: CAWGTGTGPDTQYF.